One sample yielded the 2 T cell receptor beta chains listed below, sequenced in a study of shared clonotypes between healthy human individuals. Method: immunoSEQ multiplex PCR; TCRdb's copy keeps in-frame clones and lacks some. The sample yields 730,000 or so clones, 60% to 80% seen once. Specimen: memory CD4+ T cells sorted from blood. Documented subset: CD45RA-negative fraction. The receptors were sampled from a woman aged 30 to 39 in good health.

This chain uses TRBV19 with TRBJ2-1; D gene ambiguous. This CDR3 spans 11 amino acids. CDR1 is LNHDA and CDR2 is SQIVND in the germline V gene (reference sequence). Trimming took 7 bases from V and 9 from J, leaving 10 bases between them. DNA of the CDR3: TGTGCCAGTATTCGACTTATTGAGCAGTTCTTC. This translates into CASIRLIEQFF.

With regard to this clone: This same CDR3 is encoded by further DNA sequences in the sample. The DNA of the CDR3 is TGTGCCAGCAGTTACTCCCTAGCGGAAAGCTCCTACGAGCAGTACTTC. As protein: CASSYSLAESSYEQYF. The chain links TRBV6-5 to TRBJ2-7; 7 nucleotides align to TRBD2. CDR1 and CDR2 from the germline V gene are MNHEY and SVGAGI. The CDR3 is made up of 16 amino acids. The V gene end was trimmed by 0 bases and the J gene end by 0 bases; junction bases not matched to a gene: 5.